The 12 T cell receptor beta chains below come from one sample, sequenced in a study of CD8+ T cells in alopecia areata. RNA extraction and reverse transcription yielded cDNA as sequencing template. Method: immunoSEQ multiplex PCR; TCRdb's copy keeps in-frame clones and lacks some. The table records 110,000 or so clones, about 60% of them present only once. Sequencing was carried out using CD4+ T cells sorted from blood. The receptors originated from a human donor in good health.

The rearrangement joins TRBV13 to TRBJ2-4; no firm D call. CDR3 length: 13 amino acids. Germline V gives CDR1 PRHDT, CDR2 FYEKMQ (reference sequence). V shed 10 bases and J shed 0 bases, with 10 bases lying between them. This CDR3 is CATRRVAKNIQYF. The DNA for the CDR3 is TGTGCCACCAGAAGGGTAGCCAAAAACATTCAGTACTTC. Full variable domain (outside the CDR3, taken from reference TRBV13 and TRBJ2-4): AAGVIQSPRHLIKEKRETATLKCYPIPRHDTVYWYQQGPGQDPQFLISFYEKMQSDKGSIPDRFSAQQFSDYHSELNMSSLELGDSALYFCATRRVAKNIQYFGAGTRLSVL.

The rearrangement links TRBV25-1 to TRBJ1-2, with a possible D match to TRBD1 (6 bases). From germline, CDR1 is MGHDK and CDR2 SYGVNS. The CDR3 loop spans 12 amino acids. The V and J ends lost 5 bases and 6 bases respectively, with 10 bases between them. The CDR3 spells CASSRGADGYTF. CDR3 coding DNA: TGTGCCAGCAGTCGGGGGGCTGATGGCTACACCTTC.

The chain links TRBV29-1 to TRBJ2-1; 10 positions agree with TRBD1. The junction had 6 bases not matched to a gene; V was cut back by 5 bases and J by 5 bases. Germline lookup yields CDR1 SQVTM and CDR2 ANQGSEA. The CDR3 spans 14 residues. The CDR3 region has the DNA TGCAGCGTTCATCCGGGACAGGGGAACAATGAGCAGTTCTTC. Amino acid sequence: CSVHPGQGNNEQFF.

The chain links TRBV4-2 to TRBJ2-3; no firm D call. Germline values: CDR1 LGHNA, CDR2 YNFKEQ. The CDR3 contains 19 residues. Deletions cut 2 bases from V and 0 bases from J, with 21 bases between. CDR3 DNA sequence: TGTGCCAGCAGCCAACCAAGCACCCCCCAGGCAGCTAGCACAGATACGCAGTATTTT. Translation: CASSQPSTPQAASTDTQYF.

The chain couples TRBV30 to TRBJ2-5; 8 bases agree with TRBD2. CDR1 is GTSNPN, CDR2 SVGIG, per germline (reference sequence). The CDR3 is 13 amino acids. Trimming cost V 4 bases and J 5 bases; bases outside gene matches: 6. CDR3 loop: CAWTGGRYETQYF. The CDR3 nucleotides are TGTGCCTGGACGGGGGGGAGGTATGAGACCCAGTACTTC.

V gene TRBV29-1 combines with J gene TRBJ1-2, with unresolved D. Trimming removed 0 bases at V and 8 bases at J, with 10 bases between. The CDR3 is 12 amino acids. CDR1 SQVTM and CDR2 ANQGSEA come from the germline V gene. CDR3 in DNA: TGCAGCGTTGAAGATCACGTAGGAGGCTACACCTTC. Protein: CSVEDHVGGYTF.

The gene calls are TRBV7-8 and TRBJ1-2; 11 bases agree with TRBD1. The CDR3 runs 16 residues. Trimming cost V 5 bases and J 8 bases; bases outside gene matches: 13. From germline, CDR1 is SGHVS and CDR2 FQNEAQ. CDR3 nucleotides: TGTGCCAGCAGCGACACCGGGACAGGGGGTTTGCGGGGCTACACCTTC. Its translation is CASSDTGTGGLRGYTF.

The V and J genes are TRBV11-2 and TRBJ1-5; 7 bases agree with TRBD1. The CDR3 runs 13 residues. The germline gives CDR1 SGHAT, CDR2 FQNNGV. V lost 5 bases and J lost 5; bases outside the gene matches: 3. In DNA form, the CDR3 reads TGTGCCAGCAGCCCAGACAGGGATCAGCCCCAGCATTTT. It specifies CASSPDRDQPQHF.

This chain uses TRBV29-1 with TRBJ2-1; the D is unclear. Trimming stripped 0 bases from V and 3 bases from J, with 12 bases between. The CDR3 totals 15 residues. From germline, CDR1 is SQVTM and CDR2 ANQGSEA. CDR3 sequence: CSVEEGSWVYNEQFF. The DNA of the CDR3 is TGCAGCGTTGAAGAGGGTAGCTGGGTCTACAATGAGCAGTTCTTC.

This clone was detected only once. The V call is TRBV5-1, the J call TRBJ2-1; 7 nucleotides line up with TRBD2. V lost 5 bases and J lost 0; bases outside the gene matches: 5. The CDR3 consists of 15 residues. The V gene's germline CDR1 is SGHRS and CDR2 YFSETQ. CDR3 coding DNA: TGCGCCAGCAGGTCGCGGGGGAGCTCCTACAATGAGCAGTTCTTC. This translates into CASRSRGSSYNEQFF.

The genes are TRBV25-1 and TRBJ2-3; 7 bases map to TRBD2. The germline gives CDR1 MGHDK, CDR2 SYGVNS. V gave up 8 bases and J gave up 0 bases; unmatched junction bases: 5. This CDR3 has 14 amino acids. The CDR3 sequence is CASGSGLSTDTQYF. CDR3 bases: TGTGCCAGCGGCTCGGGACTAAGCACAGATACGCAGTATTTT. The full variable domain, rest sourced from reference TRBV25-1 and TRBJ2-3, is EADIYQTPRYLVIGTGKKITLECSQTMGHDKMYWYQQDPGMELHLIHYSYGVNSTEKGDLSSESTVSRIRTEHFPLTLESARPSHTSQYLCASGSGLSTDTQYFGPGTRLTVL.

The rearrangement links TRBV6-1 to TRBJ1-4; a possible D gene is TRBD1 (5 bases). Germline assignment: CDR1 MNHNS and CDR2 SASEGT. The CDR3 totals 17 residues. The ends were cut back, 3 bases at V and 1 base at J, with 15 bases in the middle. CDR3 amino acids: CASSDRRGAGTNEKLFF. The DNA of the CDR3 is TGTGCCAGCAGTGATAGGAGGGGCGCGGGAACTAATGAAAAACTGTTTTTT.